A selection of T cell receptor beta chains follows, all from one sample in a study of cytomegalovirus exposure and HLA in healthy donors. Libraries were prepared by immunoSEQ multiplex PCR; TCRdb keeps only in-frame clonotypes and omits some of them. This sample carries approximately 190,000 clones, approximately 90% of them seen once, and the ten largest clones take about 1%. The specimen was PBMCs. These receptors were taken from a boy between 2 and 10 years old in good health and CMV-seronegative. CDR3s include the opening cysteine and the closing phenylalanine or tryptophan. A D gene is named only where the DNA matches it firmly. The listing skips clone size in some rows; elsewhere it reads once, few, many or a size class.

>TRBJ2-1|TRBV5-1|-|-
CASSLTRQGEQFF
TGCGCCAGCAGCTTGACCCGGCAGGGAGAGCAGTTCTTC
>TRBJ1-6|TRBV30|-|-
CAWSVGTASPLHF
TGTGCCTGGAGTGTAGGGACTGCCTCACCCCTCCACTTT
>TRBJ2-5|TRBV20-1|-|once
CSATQRETQYF
TGCAGTGCTACTCAGAGGGAGACCCAGTACTTC
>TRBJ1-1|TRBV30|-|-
CAWSPQVEAFF
TGTGCCTGGAGTCCACAGGTTGAAGCTTTCTTT
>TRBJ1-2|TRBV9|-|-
CASSVGESLYGYTF
TGTGCCAGCAGCGTAGGGGAGAGCCTCTATGGCTACACCTTC
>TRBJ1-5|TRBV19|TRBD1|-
CASFGDREGTPNRAQHF
TGTGCCAGTTTCGGGGACAGAGAGGGTACCCCTAATCGAGCCCAGCATTTT
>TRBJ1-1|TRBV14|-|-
CASSPSLNTEAFF
TGTGCCAGCAGCCCGAGTCTGAACACTGAAGCTTTCTTT
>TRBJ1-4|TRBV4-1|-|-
CASSQGNAGPQNEKLFF
TGCGCCAGCAGCCAAGGAAATGCGGGACCACAAAATGAAAAACTGTTTTTT
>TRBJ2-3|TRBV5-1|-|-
CASSLRGIDTQYF
TGCGCCAGCAGCTTAAGGGGGATTGATACGCAGTATTTT
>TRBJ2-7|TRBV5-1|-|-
CASSLGGLNSYEQYF
TGCGCCAGCAGCTTGGGAGGGTTGAACTCCTACGAGCAGTACTTC
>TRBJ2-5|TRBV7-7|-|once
CASGRTGETQYF
TGTGCCAGCGGCCGCACAGGGGAGACCCAGTACTTC
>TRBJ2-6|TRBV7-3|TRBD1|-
CASSSSPLRQGVNVLTF
TGTGCCAGCAGCTCGAGCCCCCTCCGACAGGGTGTCAACGTCCTGACTTTC
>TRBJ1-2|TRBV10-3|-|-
CAISETPDSVYGYTF
TGTGCCATCAGTGAGACGCCGGACAGCGTCTATGGCTACACCTTC
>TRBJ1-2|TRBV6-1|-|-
CASSDFGYTF
TGTGCCAGCAGTGACTTTGGCTACACCTTC
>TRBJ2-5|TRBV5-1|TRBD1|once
CASSSNRDRGHGTQYF
TGCGCCAGCAGCTCAAACCGGGACAGGGGGCACGGGACCCAGTACTTC
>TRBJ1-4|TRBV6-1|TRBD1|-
CASNPQGADGKLFF
TGTGCCAGCAATCCGCAGGGGGCGGACGGAAAACTGTTTTTT
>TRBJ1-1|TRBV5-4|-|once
CASSLASDGYTEAFF
TGTGCCAGCAGCTTAGCCTCAGACGGGTACACTGAAGCTTTCTTT
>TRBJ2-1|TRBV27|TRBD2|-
CASSFAGTSGRSVEQFF
TGTGCCAGCAGTTTTGCCGGGACTAGCGGGAGGTCCGTTGAGCAGTTCTTC
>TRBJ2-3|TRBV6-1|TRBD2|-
CASSERLAATDTQYF
TGTGCCAGCAGTGAGAGGCTAGCGGCCACAGATACGCAGTATTTT
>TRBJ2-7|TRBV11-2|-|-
CASSLEAESYEQYF
TGTGCCAGCAGCTTAGAGGCGGAGTCCTACGAGCAGTACTTC
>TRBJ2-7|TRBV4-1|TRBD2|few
CASSQGGAGEPYEQYF
TGCGCCAGCAGCCAAGGAGGGGCGGGGGAGCCCTACGAGCAGTACTTC
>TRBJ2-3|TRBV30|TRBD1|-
CAWTPGGPTDTQYF
TGTGCCTGGACTCCAGGGGGCCCCACAGATACGCAGTATTTT
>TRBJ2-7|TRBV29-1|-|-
CSVTGIDGPFPYEQYF
TGCAGCGTTACCGGGATCGACGGTCCCTTTCCCTACGAGCAGTACTTC
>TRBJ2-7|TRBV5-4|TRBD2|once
CASSLRGGEYYEQYF
TGTGCCAGCAGCTTGCGCGGGGGGGAATACTACGAGCAGTACTTC
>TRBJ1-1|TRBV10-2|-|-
CASHSPSGKSTEAFF
TGCGCCAGCCACAGTCCTTCAGGGAAGAGCACTGAAGCTTTCTTT
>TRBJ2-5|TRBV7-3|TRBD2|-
CASSLRGSAGGLQETQYF
TGTGCCAGCAGCTTACGGGGGAGTGCGGGGGGCCTCCAAGAGACCCAGTACTTC
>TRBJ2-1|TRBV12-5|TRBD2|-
CASGNLLGFGTSGLSSYNEQFF
TGTGCTAGTGGCAACCTCCTAGGATTCGGGACTAGCGGTCTGAGCTCCTACAATGAGCAGTTCTTC
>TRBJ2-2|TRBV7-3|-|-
CASSLEGTNTGELFF
TGTGCCAGCAGCTTAGAGGGTACGAACACCGGGGAGCTGTTTTTT
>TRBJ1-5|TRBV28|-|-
CAACRSINQPQHF
TGTGCCGCTTGTCGTTCTATAAATCAGCCCCAGCATTTT
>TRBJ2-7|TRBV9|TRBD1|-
CASSLETGRADEQYF
TGTGCCAGCAGCTTAGAGACAGGGCGGGCTGACGAGCAGTACTTC
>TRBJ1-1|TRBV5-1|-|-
CASSLLGGGTEAFF
TGCGCCAGCAGCTTGTTGGGGGGAGGGACTGAAGCTTTCTTT
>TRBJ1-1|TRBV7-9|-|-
CASSLSGATEAFF
TGTGCCAGCAGCTTAAGTGGGGCCACTGAAGCTTTCTTT
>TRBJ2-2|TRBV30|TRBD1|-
CAWSHLEQGTGELFF
TGTGCCTGGAGCCACCTGGAACAGGGGACAGGGGAGCTGTTTTTT
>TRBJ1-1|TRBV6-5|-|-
CASRPPHGVGTEAFF
TGTGCCAGCAGGCCGCCGCACGGGGTCGGGACTGAAGCTTTCTTT
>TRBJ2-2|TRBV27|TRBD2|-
CASSLSSYAGGLRDTGELFF
TGTGCCAGCAGCCTCTCCAGCTATGCGGGGGGGCTACGGGACACCGGGGAGCTGTTTTTT
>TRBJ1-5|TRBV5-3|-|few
CARSLRGQPQHF
TGTGCCAGAAGCTTGAGGGGTCAGCCCCAGCATTTT
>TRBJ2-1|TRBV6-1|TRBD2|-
CASSAQPGLAFNEQFF
TGTGCCAGCAGTGCCCAGCCGGGACTAGCGTTTAATGAGCAGTTCTTC
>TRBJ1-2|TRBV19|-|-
CASSTLDSNYGYTF
TGTGCCAGTAGTACATTGGACAGCAACTATGGCTACACCTTC
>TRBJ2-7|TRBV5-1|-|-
CASSLRGMTYEQYF
TGCGCCAGCAGCTTACGGGGAATGACCTACGAGCAGTACTTC
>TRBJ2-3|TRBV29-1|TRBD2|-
CSVEVRGGRDTQYF
TGCAGCGTTGAGGTGCGGGGGGGCAGGGATACGCAGTATTTT
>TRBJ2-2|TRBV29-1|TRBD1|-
CSVLTGGGPGELFF
TGCAGCGTTCTGACAGGGGGAGGGCCCGGGGAGCTGTTTTTT
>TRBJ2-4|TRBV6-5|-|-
CASSYAAGAKNIQYF
TGTGCCAGCAGTTACGCGGCTGGGGCCAAAAACATTCAGTACTTC
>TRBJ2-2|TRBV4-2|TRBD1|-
CASSQPLQGANTGELFF
TGTGCCAGCAGCCAACCATTACAGGGGGCCAACACCGGGGAGCTGTTTTTT
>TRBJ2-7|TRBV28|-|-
CASSLLRGAYEQYF
TGTGCCAGCAGTTTACTCAGGGGGGCCTACGAGCAGTACTTC
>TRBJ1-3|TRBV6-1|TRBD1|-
CASSRTIGQGSTIYF
TGTGCCAGCAGCCGAACTATAGGACAGGGAAGCACCATATATTTT
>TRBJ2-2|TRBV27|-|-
CASNGDAGELFF
TGTGCCAGCAACGGGGATGCCGGGGAGCTGTTTTTT
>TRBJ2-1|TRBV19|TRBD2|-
CASRGGLAGGGEQFF
TGTGCCAGTAGGGGGGGACTAGCGGGAGGTGGTGAGCAGTTCTTC
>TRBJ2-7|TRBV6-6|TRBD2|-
CASSHLAGGHYEQYF
TGTGCCAGCAGCCACCTAGCGGGAGGGCACTACGAGCAGTACTTC
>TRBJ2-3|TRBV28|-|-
CASSRGGPDTQYF
TGTGCCAGCAGTAGGGGGGGCCCAGATACGCAGTATTTT
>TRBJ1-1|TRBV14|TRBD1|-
CASSQVQGAELDTEAFF
TGTGCCAGCAGCCAAGTTCAGGGGGCTGAGTTGGACACTGAAGCTTTCTTT
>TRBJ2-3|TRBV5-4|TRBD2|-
CASSLTSGGDSSTDTQYF
TGTGCCAGCAGCTTGACTAGCGGGGGGGACTCTAGCACAGATACGCAGTATTTT
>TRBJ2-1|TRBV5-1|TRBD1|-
CASSWGQGYNEQFF
TGCGCCAGCAGCTGGGGACAGGGCTACAATGAGCAGTTCTTC
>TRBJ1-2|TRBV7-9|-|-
CASSFPPRQPGYGYTF
TGTGCCAGCAGCTTCCCCCCTCGACAGCCTGGGTATGGCTACACCTTC
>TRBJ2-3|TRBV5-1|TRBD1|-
CASSLPGTGRTDTQYF
TGCGCCAGCAGCCTGCCCGGGACAGGTCGCACAGATACGCAGTATTTT
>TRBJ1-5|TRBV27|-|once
CASSPGTPFSNQPQHF
TGTGCCAGCAGTCCCGGGACACCCTTTAGCAATCAGCCCCAGCATTTT
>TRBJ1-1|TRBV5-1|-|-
CASNQGSVNTEAFF
TGCGCCAGCAACCAGGGGTCGGTGAACACTGAAGCTTTCTTT
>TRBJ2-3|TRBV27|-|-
CASSSTDTQYF
TGTGCCAGCAGCTCCACAGATACGCAGTATTTT
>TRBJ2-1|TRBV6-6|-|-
CASSYSGGANEQFF
TGTGCCAGCAGTTACTCGGGGGGGGCCAATGAGCAGTTCTTC